The 27 T cell receptor beta chains given below trace back to one sample, sequenced in a study of post-analysis software for immune sequencing data. General observations from the study: A handful of TRBV segments, including TRBV5-6, TRBV5-1 and TRBV20-1, were more frequent in patients than controls.

The antigens these receptors bind are not known. Unique molecular identifiers were carried by the TCR beta cDNA libraries. MiXCR, run by TCRdb on the PCR reads, gives a single entry per CDR3 protein. The table shows some 690,000 distinct CDR3 sequences, with 55% to 60% occurring only once. Specimen: blood. The receptors were gathered from a girl aged 2-15 years with multiple sclerosis.

The chain links TRBV5-5 to TRBJ2-1; 8 nucleotides agree with TRBD2. V shed 2 bases and J 6 bases; nucleotides not matched to a gene: 1. There are 13 residues in the CDR3. Germline V gene data show CDR1 as SGHKS and CDR2 as YYEKEE (reference sequence). The CDR3, as DNA: TGTGCCAGCAGCTTCGGGACTAGCAATGAGCAGTTCTTC. Protein: CASSFGTSNEQFF.

The V gene is TRBV7-3, the J gene TRBJ1-2, with D hard to call. CDR3 length equals 15 residues. Germline assignment: CDR1 SGHTA and CDR2 FQGTGA. Trimming shortened V by 5 bases and J by 3 bases, and 16 bases separated the two germline ends. This CDR3 reads CASSLTGAGDYGYTF. Here the CDR3 DNA reads TGTGCCAGCAGCCTGACCGGAGCCGGGGACTATGGCTACACCTTC.

The chain joins TRBV12-3 or TRBV12-4 to TRBJ2-1; 12 nucleotides align to TRBD2. The CDR3 consists of 14 residues. The ends lost 3 bases at V and 9 bases at J; junction bases unmatched: 3. Written as DNA, the CDR3 is TGTGCCAGCAGTTTGACTAGCGGGAGTTCTGAGCAGTTCTTC. Its protein product is CASSLTSGSSEQFF.

This clonotype has a handful of counts. This chain connects TRBV27 to TRBJ2-1; possible D gene TRBD1, 6 bases. V lost 4 bases, J lost 0 bases, and 16 bases lay in between. Germline V gene data show CDR1 as MNHEY and CDR2 as SMNVEV (reference sequence). The CDR3 length is 17 residues. CDR3 sequence: CASSYTGSRTSYNEQFF. The CDR3 DNA follows: TGTGCCAGCAGTTATACAGGGTCTCGGACCTCCTACAATGAGCAGTTCTTC.

V and J are TRBV20-1 and TRBJ2-5; 7 bases match TRBD2. Germline loops: CDR1 DFQATT, CDR2 SNEGSKA (reference sequence). This CDR3 contains 12 residues. The trim removed 5 bases at V and 5 bases at J, leaving 5 bases unmatched. CDR3 residues: CSAGGGKETQYF. CDR3 in DNA: TGCAGTGCTGGGGGGGGGAAGGAGACCCAGTACTTC.

This rearrangement joins TRBV6-1 to TRBJ2-5; 8 bases agree with TRBD2. The CDR3 has 14 residues. Trimming removed 5 bases from V and 13 bases from J; junction bases left unmatched: 15. Germline CDR1 and CDR2: MNHNS and SASEGT. The CDR3 DNA sequence: TGTGCCAGCAGTCCCCGAGAACTAGCGGCCCACCGGTACTTC. Amino acids: CASSPRELAAHRYF.

The gene calls are TRBV6-2 or TRBV6-3 and TRBJ1-1, with TRBD1 as a possible D gene (6 bases). V lost 2 bases to trimming and J lost 0 bases, with 10 bases between them. This CDR3 is built from 15 residues. CDR1 is MNHEY, CDR2 SVGEGT, per germline. The DNA of the CDR3 is TGTGCCAGCAGTTACCCGGGGGGCATGAACACTGAAGCTTTCTTT. This gives the protein CASSYPGGMNTEAFF.

This clonotype was seen more than once but under ten times. This rearrangement joins TRBV4-2 to TRBJ2-7; 8 bases are shared with TRBD2. CDR1 is LGHNA, CDR2 YNFKEQ, per germline. The CDR3 sequence is 18 residues long. Germline trimming cut 1 base from V and 1 base from J; bases unmatched to any gene: 12. The CDR3 region has the DNA TGTGCCAGCAGCCAAGGGTCTTTAGCGGGGCTAGGGTCCTACGAGCAGTACTTC. This codes for CASSQGSLAGLGSYEQYF.

The chain combines TRBV20-1 with TRBJ2-1; 7 nucleotides line up with TRBD2. After removal of 1 base from V and 4 bases from J, the junction contained 16 bases not matched to a gene. Germline V gene lookup returns CDR1 DFQATT and CDR2 SNEGSKA (reference sequence). The CDR3 covers 18 residues. This CDR3 is CSARAPGAGVSFYNEQFF. In nucleotides, the CDR3 is TGCAGTGCTAGAGCCCCGGGCGCGGGAGTTTCTTTTTACAATGAGCAGTTCTTC.

About this clonotype itself: One end of the junction is discordant with germline, which a read error may explain. The V and J genes are TRBV11-2 and TRBJ2-6, with D possibly being TRBD1 or TRBD2 (5 bases each). From germline, CDR1 is SGHAT and CDR2 FQNNGV. This CDR3 has 16 amino acids. The CDR3 is CASSESGYSGANVRTF. In DNA form, the CDR3 reads TGTGCCAGCAGCGAATCGGGATACTCTGGGGCCAACGTCCGGACTTTC.

In its sample, this clonotype was seen a few times. V is TRBV29-1 and J is TRBJ2-1; D remains unclear. V was cut by 3 bases and J by 0 bases, with 3 bases left in between. The CDR3 runs to 12 residues. In germline, CDR1 is SQVTM, CDR2 ANQGSEA. For the CDR3, the DNA is TGCAGCGTTGAGAGCTCCTACAATGAGCAGTTCTTC. Protein: CSVESSYNEQFF.

This clonotype was seen only a few times. J is TRBJ2-7 and V is TRBV7-9, with a possible D match to TRBD2 (6 bases). The germline gives CDR1 SEHNR, CDR2 FQNEAQ (reference sequence). The CDR3 consists of 15 residues. The germline V and J ends were trimmed by 8 bases and 2 bases, with 19 bases remaining between them. This CDR3 reads CASVEGQEGTYEQYF. The CDR3 DNA follows: TGTGCCAGCGTTGAGGGGCAGGAGGGAACCTACGAGCAGTACTTC. Variable domain in full (rest from reference TRBV7-9 and TRBJ2-7): DTGVSQNPRHKITKRGQNVTFRCDPISEHNRLYWYRQTLGQGPEFLTYFQNEAQLEKSRLLSDRFSAERPKGSFSTLEIQRTEQGDSAMYLCASVEGQEGTYEQYFGPGTRLTVT.

The genes are TRBV5-1 and TRBJ2-1, with 9 positions matching TRBD2. V was pared by 4 bases and J by 0 bases, with 8 bases of the junction left unmatched. This CDR3 comprises 17 residues. The germline V gene encodes CDR1 SGHRS and CDR2 YFSETQ. CDR3 region: CASSTGTSFGSYNEQFF. The CDR3 coding sequence is TGCGCCAGCAGCACCGGGACTAGCTTCGGCTCCTACAATGAGCAGTTCTTC.

The DNA of the CDR3 is TGTGCCATCAGCAGGACAAATGATGAGCAGTACTTC. It codes for CAISRTNDEQYF. The V call is TRBV10-3, the J call TRBJ2-7, with a possible D match to TRBD1 (5 bases). The CDR3 contains 12 residues. V was cut by 6 bases and J by 7 bases, with 13 bases left in between. Germline V gene lookup returns CDR1 ENHRY and CDR2 SYGVKD.

The V and J genes are TRBV29-1 and TRBJ2-1; TRBD1 matches 9 bases. Trimming cost V 5 bases and J 9 bases; bases outside gene matches: 5. The germline gives CDR1 SQVTM, CDR2 ANQGSEA. CDR3 length: 12 residues. This CDR3 reads CSVRTGVIEQFF. The CDR3, as DNA: TGCAGCGTTCGGACAGGGGTGATTGAGCAGTTCTTC.

V gene TRBV15 combines with J gene TRBJ1-5, with TRBD1 as a possible D gene (6 bases). The CDR3 spans 15 residues. The germline CDR1 and CDR2 sequences are LNHNV and YYDKDF (reference sequence). Trimming shortened V by 1 base and J by 5 bases, and 12 bases separated the two germline ends. CDR3 sequence: CATSRVRGGDQPQHF. The CDR3 DNA follows: TGTGCCACCAGCAGAGTGAGAGGGGGGGATCAGCCCCAGCATTTT.

The J gene is TRBJ2-1, the V gene TRBV29-1, with 8 nucleotides matching TRBD2. The CDR3 covers 12 residues. V shed 4 bases, J shed 8 bases, and the junction held 4 bases outside the gene matches. Germline CDR1 and CDR2: SQVTM and ANQGSEA. This CDR3 reads CSVAGRADEQFF. In nucleotides, the CDR3 is TGCAGCGTTGCCGGGAGGGCCGATGAGCAGTTCTTC.

About this clonotype: The junction differs from germline at one of its ends, possibly a read error. The rearrangement uses TRBV4-1 and TRBJ2-7; 7 positions agree with TRBD1. Germline V gene lookup returns CDR1 MGHRA and CDR2 YSYEKL. The CDR3 covers 14 residues. The CDR3 DNA follows: TGTGCCAGCAGCCAGGACAGGTCATCCTACGAGCAGTACTTC. This gives the protein CASSQDRSSYEQYF.

The gene calls are TRBV20-1 and TRBJ2-1; no clear D gene. V dropped 1 base and J dropped 0 bases, with 10 bases sitting between them. The CDR3 runs 15 residues. From germline, CDR1 is DFQATT and CDR2 SNEGSKA (reference sequence). Written as DNA, the CDR3 is TGCAGTGCTAGAGGGGTTTTTAGCTCCTACAATGAGCAGTTCTTC. Translation gives CSARGVFSSYNEQFF.

This chain uses TRBV21-1 with TRBJ2-7. TRBV21-1 corresponds to a pseudogene. The CDR3 has 14 amino acids. The CDR3 is CASSKVELSYEQYF. The CDR3 bases are TGTGCCAGCAGCAAAGTGGAGTTGTCCTACGAGCAGTACTTC.

This clonotype showed up just a few times. CDR3 in DNA: TGTGCCAGCAGGGGCGGGGGCTACTCCCCTCAAGAGACCCAGTACTTC. Translation: CASRGGGYSPQETQYF. The chain combines TRBV6-1 with TRBJ2-5; possible D gene TRBD2, 7 bases. Between the trimmed V and J ends, which lost 6 bases and 2 bases, there was a span of 19 bases. Germline CDR1 is MNHNS and CDR2 is SASEGT. The CDR3 sequence is 16 residues long.

This clonotype occurred a few times. The CDR3 DNA reads TGTGCCAGCAGTGTGGACAGGGCCGTCAATCAGCCCCAGCATTTT. This gives the protein CASSVDRAVNQPQHF. The V gene is TRBV6-1, the J gene TRBJ1-5; 8 bases agree with TRBD1. Unmatched junction bases numbered 5, after V lost 4 bases and J lost 3 bases. The CDR3 sequence is 15 residues long. CDR1 and CDR2 from the germline V gene are MNHNS and SASEGT.

In its sample, this clonotype was seen once. The J gene is TRBJ2-1, the V gene TRBV13; D possibly uses TRBD1 or TRBD2 (5 bases each). The CDR3 contains 16 residues. Trimming removed 4 bases at V and 3 bases at J, with 16 bases between. CDR1 is PRHDT, CDR2 FYEKMQ, per germline (reference sequence). The CDR3 DNA follows: TGTGCCAGCAGCTCCCTCCCCAGGGAGCACTACAATGAGCAGTTCTTC. Translating gives CASSSLPREHYNEQFF.

The rearrangement joins TRBV29-1 to TRBJ2-5; unclear D gene. The CDR3 length is 13 residues. V lost 5 bases and J lost 0, with 10 bases in between. CDR1 SQVTM and CDR2 ANQGSEA come from the germline V gene. The CDR3 region has the DNA TGCAGCGTTTATCTGTTAAACCAAGAGACCCAGTACTTC. It yields the protein CSVYLLNQETQYF.

The chain uses TRBV29-1 and TRBJ1-2, with D possibly TRBD1 on 5 matching bases. Germline V lookup: CDR1 SQVTM, CDR2 ANQGSEA. The CDR3 totals 14 residues. V gave up 5 bases and J gave up 4 bases, with 17 bases separating them. CDR3 amino acids: CSVLRDHKGYGYTF. CDR3 sequence (DNA): TGCAGCGTTCTTAGGGACCATAAGGGCTATGGCTACACCTTC.

This chain uses TRBV20-1 with TRBJ2-5; D gene ambiguous. The V gene's germline CDR1 is DFQATT and CDR2 SNEGSKA (reference sequence). V shed 2 bases and J shed 1 base, with 8 bases lying between them. This CDR3 has 13 residues. The CDR3 DNA follows: TGCAGTGCTAGACAGAGATCCCAAGAGACCCAGTACTTC. The encoded protein is CSARQRSQETQYF.

As DNA, the CDR3 is TGTGCCAGCAGCTTAGGGGGGACAGGGGGCGAGAACATTCAGTACTTC. It is translated as CASSLGGTGGENIQYF. The V call is TRBV7-6, the J call TRBJ2-4; TRBD1 matches 12 bases. There are 16 residues in the CDR3. Germline V lookup: CDR1 SGHVS, CDR2 FNYEAQ. V shed 1 base and J 7 bases; nucleotides not matched to a gene: 5.